Detailed here is one T cell receptor beta chain. Its matching antigen is unknown. This sample stems from a study of OX40 agonist ivuxolimab in advanced cancers. Background on the study: Each patient was given ivuxolimab into a vein every 2 weeks, at 0.01 to 10 mg/kg. Prior anti-PD-1, anti-PD-L1 or anti-CTLA-4 therapy did not bar entry, and approximately 40% had some. Study findings and constraints: CD4+ and CD8+ blood T cells expanded clonally by week 6 at 0.1 to 3.0 mg/kg. Expanded clones tended on average to be more numerous among CD8+ T cells than CD4+.

Using immunoSEQ multiplex PCR, the repertoire was profiled, and TCRdb retains in-frame clones only, with some absent. The top ten hold under 1.3% of the sample, which has about 130,000 clones, 85% to 95% seen once. CDR3 length equals 14 residues. The germline CDR1 and CDR2 sequences are SGHTA and FQGNSA. Trimming took 3 bases from V and 9 from J, leaving 18 bases between them. This material consisted of CD4+ or CD8+ T cells sorted from blood, taken in a trial of the OX40 agonist ivuxolimab. The chain has TRBV7-2 and TRBJ2-7; the D is unclear. The clonotype was recovered from an adult with an advanced solid tumor such as melanoma, head and neck, liver or kidney cancer. In DNA, the CDR3 is TGTGCCAGCAGCTTGGACCCGGACGACTGGGTGCAGTACTTC. Its translation is CASSLDPDDWVQYF. Variable domain in full (rest from reference TRBV7-2 and TRBJ2-7): GAGVSQSPSNKVTEKGKDVELRCDPISGHTALYWYRQSLGQGLEFLIYFQGNSAPDKSGLPSDRFSAERTGGSVSTLTIQRTQQEDSAVYLCASSLDPDDWVQYFGPGTRLTVT.